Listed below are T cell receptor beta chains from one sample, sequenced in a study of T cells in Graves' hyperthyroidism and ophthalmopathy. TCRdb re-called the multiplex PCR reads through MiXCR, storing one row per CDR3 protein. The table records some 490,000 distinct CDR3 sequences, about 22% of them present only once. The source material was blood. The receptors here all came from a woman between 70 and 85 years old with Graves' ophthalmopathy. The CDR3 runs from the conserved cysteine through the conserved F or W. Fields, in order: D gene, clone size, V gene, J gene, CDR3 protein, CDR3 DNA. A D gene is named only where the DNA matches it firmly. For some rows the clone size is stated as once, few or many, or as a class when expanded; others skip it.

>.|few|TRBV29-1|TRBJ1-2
CSGGTDYGYTF
TGCAGCGGAGGCACAGACTATGGCTACACCTTC
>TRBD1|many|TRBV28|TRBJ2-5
CASSNDRGGGETQYF
TGTGCCAGCAGCAATGACAGGGGTGGAGGGGAGACCCAGTACTTC
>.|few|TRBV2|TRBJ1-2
CASIFKDRYGYTF
TGTGCCAGCATCTTTAAGGACAGATATGGCTACACCTTC
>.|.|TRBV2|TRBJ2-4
CASSDLEGSIQYF
TGTGCCAGCAGTGACCTTGAGGGAAGCATTCAGTACTTC
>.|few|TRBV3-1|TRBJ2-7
CASSQGTFAGYEQYF
TGTGCCAGCAGCCAAGGAACCTTTGCGGGATACGAGCAGTACTTC
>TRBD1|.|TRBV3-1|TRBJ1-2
CASSQLRGQGINYGYTF
TGTGCCAGCAGCCAACTACGCGGACAGGGGATTAACTATGGCTACACCTTC
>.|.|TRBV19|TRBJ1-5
CASSHSWRARSNQPQHF
TGTGCCAGTAGCCATAGTTGGAGGGCGCGTAGCAATCAGCCCCAGCATTTT
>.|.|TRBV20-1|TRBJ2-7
CSASGEGVDEQYF
TGCAGTGCTTCCGGAGAGGGAGTAGATGAGCAGTACTTC
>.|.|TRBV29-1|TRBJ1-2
CSVERAGPYGYTF
TGCAGCGTTGAACGTGCGGGGCCCTATGGCTACACCTTC
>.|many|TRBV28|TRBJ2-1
CASSLYRDSLRIEQFF
TGTGCCAGCAGTTTATATCGGGACTCCCTCCGCATTGAGCAGTTCTTC
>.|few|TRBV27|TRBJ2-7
CASSFLGVAYEQYF
TGTGCCAGCAGTTTCCTCGGGGTGGCCTACGAGCAGTACTTC
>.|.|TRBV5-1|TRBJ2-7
CASSLAGRVSEQYF
TGCGCCAGCAGCTTGGCCGGTAGGGTCAGCGAGCAGTACTTC
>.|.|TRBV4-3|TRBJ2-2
CASSHLPGTAGTGELFF
TGCGCCAGCAGCCACCTCCCGGGGACAGCGGGCACCGGGGAGCTGTTTTTT
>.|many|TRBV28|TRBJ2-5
CASTSGRETQYF
TGTGCCAGCACGTCCGGGAGAGAGACCCAGTACTTC
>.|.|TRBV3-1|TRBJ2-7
CASSHRQAVYEQYF
TGTGCCAGCAGCCACCGACAGGCTGTCTACGAGCAGTACTTC
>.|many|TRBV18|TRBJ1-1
CASSPNMNTEAFF
TGTGCCAGCTCACCTAATATGAACACTGAAGCTTTCTTT
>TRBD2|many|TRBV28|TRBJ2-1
CASSSHAPLGGSSYNEQFF
TGTGCCAGCAGTTCCCACGCCCCCCTGGGCGGGAGCTCCTACAATGAGCAGTTCTTC
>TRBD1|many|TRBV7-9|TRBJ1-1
CASSFLGTGGTEAFF
TGTGCCAGCAGCTTCCTTGGGACAGGGGGCACTGAAGCTTTCTTT
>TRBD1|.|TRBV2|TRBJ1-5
CASRVGTVNQPQHF
TGTGCCAGCAGGGTCGGGACAGTTAATCAGCCCCAGCATTTT
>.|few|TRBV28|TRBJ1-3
CASSPSGGNTIYF
TGTGCCAGCAGTCCCTCGGGAGGAAACACCATATATTTT
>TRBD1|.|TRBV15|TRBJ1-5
CATSRDRSGTGVRGNQPQHF
TGTGCCACCAGCAGAGATAGATCCGGGACAGGGGTCAGGGGCAATCAGCCCCAGCATTTT
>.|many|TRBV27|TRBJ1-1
CASRGWRGAFF
TGTGCCAGCAGAGGGTGGAGGGGAGCTTTCTTT
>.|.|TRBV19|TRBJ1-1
CASSIVDLNTEAFF
TGTGCCAGTAGTATAGTAGACCTGAACACTGAAGCTTTCTTT
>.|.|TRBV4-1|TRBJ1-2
CASSQEWARALDYGYTF
TGCGCCAGCAGCCAAGAATGGGCCCGGGCCCTCGACTATGGCTACACCTTC
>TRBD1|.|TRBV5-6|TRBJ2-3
CASSPRGWRTDTQYF
TGTGCCAGCAGCCCCAGGGGGTGGAGAACAGATACGCAGTATTTT
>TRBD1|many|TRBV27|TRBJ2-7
CASSDQFQGAIYEQYF
TGTGCCAGCAGCGACCAGTTCCAGGGGGCCATCTACGAGCAGTACTTC
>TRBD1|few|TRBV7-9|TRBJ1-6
CASRIQGAGSPLHF
TGTGCCAGCAGAATACAGGGGGCAGGGTCACCCCTCCACTTT
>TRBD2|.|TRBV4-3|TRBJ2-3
CASSSLAESTDTQYF
TGCGCCAGCAGCTCCCTAGCGGAAAGCACAGATACGCAGTATTTT
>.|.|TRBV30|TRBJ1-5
CAWSPTGGQPQHF
TGTGCCTGGAGTCCAACGGGGGGCCAGCCCCAGCATTTT
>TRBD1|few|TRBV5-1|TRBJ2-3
CASSLGQGAPTDTQYF
TGCGCCAGCAGCTTGGGACAGGGGGCCCCCACAGATACGCAGTATTTT
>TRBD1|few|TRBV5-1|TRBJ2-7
CASSQTGTGVHEQYF
TGCGCCAGCAGCCAGACCGGGACAGGAGTCCACGAGCAGTACTTC
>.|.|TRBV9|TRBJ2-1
CASSAPVSGVVGPNNEQFF
TGTGCCAGCAGCGCCCCCGTCTCGGGGGTAGTCGGACCGAACAATGAGCAGTTCTTC
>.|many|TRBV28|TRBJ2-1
CASRGLLSYNEQFF
TGTGCCAGCAGAGGACTACTCTCCTACAATGAGCAGTTCTTC
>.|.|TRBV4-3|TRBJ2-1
CASSQSRSSYNEQFF
TGCGCCAGCAGCCAATCTCGGAGCTCCTACAATGAGCAGTTCTTC
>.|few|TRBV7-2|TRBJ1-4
CASSFRGYNEKLFF
TGTGCCAGCAGCTTTCGGGGGTATAATGAAAAACTGTTTTTT
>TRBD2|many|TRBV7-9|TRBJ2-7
CASSLAGASGRAVFDEQYF
TGTGCCAGCAGCTTAGCGGGGGCTAGCGGGAGGGCCGTATTTGACGAGCAGTACTTC
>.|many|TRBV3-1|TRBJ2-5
CASSQDGKTQYF
TGTGCCAGCAGCCAAGATGGGAAGACCCAGTACTTC
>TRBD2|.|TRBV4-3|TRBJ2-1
CASSQDRGGGYNEQFF
TGCGCCAGCAGCCAAGATCGTGGGGGGGGCTACAATGAGCAGTTCTTC
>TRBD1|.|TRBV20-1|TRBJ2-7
CSSQRPGGREQYF
TGCAGTTCCCAGCGCCCAGGGGGTCGCGAGCAGTACTTC
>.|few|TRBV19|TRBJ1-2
CASAQIYGARDYGYTF
TGTGCCAGCGCTCAAATTTATGGTGCCAGAGACTATGGCTACACCTTC
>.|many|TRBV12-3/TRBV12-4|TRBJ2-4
CASSLGRSQYF
TGTGCCAGCAGTTTAGGCAGAAGTCAGTACTTC
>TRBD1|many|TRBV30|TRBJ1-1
CAWNRQGNTEAFF
TGTGCCTGGAATCGACAGGGGAACACTGAAGCTTTCTTT
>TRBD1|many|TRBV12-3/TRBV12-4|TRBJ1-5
CASSRTGGYDQPQHF
TGTGCCAGCAGCCGCACAGGGGGCTATGATCAGCCCCAGCATTTT
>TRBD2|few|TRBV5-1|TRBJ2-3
CASSWTSGGGTDTQYF
TGCGCCAGCAGCTGGACTAGCGGAGGGGGCACAGATACGCAGTATTTT
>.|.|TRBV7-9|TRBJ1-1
CASSRNRVTLDTEAFF
TGTGCCAGCAGCCGAAACAGGGTGACCCTCGACACTGAAGCTTTCTTT
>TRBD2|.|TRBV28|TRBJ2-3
CASINREGRNTQYF
TGTGCCAGCATCAACCGGGAGGGCCGAAATACGCAGTATTTT
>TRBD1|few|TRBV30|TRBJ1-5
CAWSWDRDQPQHF
TGTGCCTGGAGTTGGGACAGAGATCAGCCCCAGCATTTT
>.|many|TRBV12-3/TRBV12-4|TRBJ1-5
CASSFAESNQPQHF
TGTGCCAGCAGTTTCGCAGAGAGCAATCAGCCCCAGCATTTT
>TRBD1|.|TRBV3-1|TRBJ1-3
CASSQTGQAGNTIYF
TGTGCCAGCAGCCAAACGGGACAGGCTGGAAACACCATATATTTT
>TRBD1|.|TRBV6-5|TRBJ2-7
CASSYSGTGDSYEQYF
TGTGCCAGCAGTTACTCCGGGACAGGGGACTCCTACGAGCAGTACTTC
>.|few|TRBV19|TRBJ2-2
CASSHRGQANTGELFF
TGTGCCAGTAGTCATAGGGGACAAGCGAACACCGGGGAGCTGTTTTTT
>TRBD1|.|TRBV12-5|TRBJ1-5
CASGDDRGIIQPQHF
TGTGCTAGTGGGGACGACAGGGGAATAATACAGCCCCAGCATTTT
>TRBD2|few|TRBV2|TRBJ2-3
CASSEIPTSGRASTDTQYF
TGTGCCAGCAGTGAAATCCCGACTAGCGGGAGAGCTAGCACAGATACGCAGTATTTT
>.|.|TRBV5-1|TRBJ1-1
CASSLQTGNTEAFF
TGCGCCAGCAGCCTGCAGACAGGGAACACTGAAGCTTTCTTT
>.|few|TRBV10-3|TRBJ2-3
CAISDQGDGTDTQYF
TGTGCCATCAGTGACCAGGGTGATGGCACAGATACGCAGTATTTT
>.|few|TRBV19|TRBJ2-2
CATSRGRVENTGELFF
TGTGCCACTTCGAGGGGCAGGGTGGAAAACACCGGGGAGCTGTTTTTT
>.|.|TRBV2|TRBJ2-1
CASSEAGTSATEQFF
TGTGCCAGCAGTGAAGCAGGGACATCGGCGACTGAGCAGTTCTTC